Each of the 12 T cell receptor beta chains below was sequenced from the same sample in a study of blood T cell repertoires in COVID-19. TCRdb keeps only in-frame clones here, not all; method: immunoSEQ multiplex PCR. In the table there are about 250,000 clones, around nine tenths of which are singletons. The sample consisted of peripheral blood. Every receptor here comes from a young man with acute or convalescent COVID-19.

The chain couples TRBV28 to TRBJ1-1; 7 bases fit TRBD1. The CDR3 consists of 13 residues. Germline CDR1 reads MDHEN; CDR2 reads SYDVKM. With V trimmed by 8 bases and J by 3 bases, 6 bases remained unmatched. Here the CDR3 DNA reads TGTGCCAGCGGGGACAGAGCATACACTGAAGCTTTCTTT. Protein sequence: CASGDRAYTEAFF.

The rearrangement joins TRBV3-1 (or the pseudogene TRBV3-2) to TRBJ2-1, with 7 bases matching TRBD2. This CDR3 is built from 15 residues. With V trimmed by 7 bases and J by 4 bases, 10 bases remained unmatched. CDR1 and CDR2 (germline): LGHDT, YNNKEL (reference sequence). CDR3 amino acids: CASKNVGRAYNEQFF. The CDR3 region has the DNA TGTGCCAGCAAAAATGTTGGGAGGGCGTACAATGAGCAGTTCTTC.

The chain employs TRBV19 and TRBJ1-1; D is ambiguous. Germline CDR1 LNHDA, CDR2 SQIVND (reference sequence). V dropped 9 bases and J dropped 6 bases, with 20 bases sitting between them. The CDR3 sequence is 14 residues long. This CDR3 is CASWDGGNEPEAFF. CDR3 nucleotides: TGTGCCAGCTGGGATGGAGGGAACGAACCTGAAGCTTTCTTT.

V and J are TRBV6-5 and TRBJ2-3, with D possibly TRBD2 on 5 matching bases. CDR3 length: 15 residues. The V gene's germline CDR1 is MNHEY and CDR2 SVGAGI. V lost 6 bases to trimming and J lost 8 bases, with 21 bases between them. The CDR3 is CASSPKRKRPGTQYF. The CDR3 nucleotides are TGTGCCAGCAGCCCAAAGCGGAAGCGGCCGGGTACGCAGTATTTT.

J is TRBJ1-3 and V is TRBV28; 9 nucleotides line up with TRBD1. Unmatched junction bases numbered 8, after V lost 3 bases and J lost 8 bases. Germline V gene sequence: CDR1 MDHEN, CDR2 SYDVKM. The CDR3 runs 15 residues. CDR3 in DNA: TGTGCCAGCAGTTTGGGGACAGGGTTGAGCTACACCATATATTTT. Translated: CASSLGTGLSYTIYF.

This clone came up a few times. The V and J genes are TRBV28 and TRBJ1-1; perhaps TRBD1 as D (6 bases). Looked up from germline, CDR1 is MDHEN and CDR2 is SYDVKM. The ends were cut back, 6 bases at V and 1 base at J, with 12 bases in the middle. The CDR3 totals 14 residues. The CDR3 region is CASSPGARNTEAFF. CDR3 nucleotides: TGTGCCAGCAGCCCAGGGGCCCGGAACACTGAAGCTTTCTTT.

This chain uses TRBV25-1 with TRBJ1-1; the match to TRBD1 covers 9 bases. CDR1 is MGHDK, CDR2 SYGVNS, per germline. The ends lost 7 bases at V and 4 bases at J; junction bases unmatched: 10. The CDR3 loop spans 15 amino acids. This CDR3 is CASTSPGQGSTEAFF. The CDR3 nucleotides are TGTGCCAGCACTTCTCCGGGACAGGGTAGCACTGAAGCTTTCTTT.

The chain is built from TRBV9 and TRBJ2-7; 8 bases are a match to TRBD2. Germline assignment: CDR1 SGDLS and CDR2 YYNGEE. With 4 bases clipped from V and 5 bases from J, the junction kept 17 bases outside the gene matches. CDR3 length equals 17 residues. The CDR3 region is CASSPGQDRGGPNEQYF. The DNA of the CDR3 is TGTGCCAGCAGCCCCGGACAAGACCGGGGGGGCCCCAACGAGCAGTACTTC.

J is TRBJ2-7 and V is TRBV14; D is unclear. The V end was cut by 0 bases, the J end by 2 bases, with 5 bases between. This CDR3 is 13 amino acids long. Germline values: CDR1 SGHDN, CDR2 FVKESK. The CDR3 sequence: CASSQETTYEQYF. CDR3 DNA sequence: TGTGCCAGCAGCCAAGAAACAACCTACGAGCAGTACTTC.

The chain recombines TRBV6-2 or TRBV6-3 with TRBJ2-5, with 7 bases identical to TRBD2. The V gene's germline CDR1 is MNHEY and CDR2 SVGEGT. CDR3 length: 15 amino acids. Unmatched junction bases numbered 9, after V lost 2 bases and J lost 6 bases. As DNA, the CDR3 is TGTGCCAGCAGTTACGCTAGCGGAGCGGGGAAGACCCAGTACTTC. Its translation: CASSYASGAGKTQYF.

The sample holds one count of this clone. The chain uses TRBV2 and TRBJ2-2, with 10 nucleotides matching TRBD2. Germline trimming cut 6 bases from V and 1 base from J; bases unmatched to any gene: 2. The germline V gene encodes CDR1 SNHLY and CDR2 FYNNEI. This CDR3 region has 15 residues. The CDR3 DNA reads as TGTGCCAGCAGCGGGACTAGCGTGAACACCGGGGAGCTGTTTTTT. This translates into CASSGTSVNTGELFF.

The CDR3 loop is CASSQVGRVSGANVLTF. DNA for the CDR3: TGTGCCAGCAGCCAAGTCGGGAGGGTGTCTGGGGCCAACGTCCTGACTTTC. The chain is built from TRBV3-1 (or the pseudogene TRBV3-2) and TRBJ2-6; 8 bases are shared with TRBD2. In germline, CDR1 is LGHDT, CDR2 YNNKEL (reference sequence). The CDR3 is 17 amino acids. The V segment lost 1 base and the J segment 1 base; nucleotides outside the gene matches: 3.